The 20 T cell receptor beta chains below come from one sample, sequenced in a study of T cell responses to AZD1222 COVID-19 vaccine. Sequencing was performed with immunoSEQ multiplex PCR; in TCRdb, only in-frame clones are kept and a portion is missing. The sample yields roughly 160,000 clones, about 92% seen once. The sample in question was peripheral blood, obtained on day 0 of AZD1222 vaccination. Source of these receptors: an adult in good health.

The V and J genes are TRBV11-2 and TRBJ1-3; D is unresolved. V shed 5 bases and J shed 4 bases, with 6 bases lying between them. Germline lookup yields CDR1 SGHAT and CDR2 FQNNGV. The CDR3 runs 12 residues. The CDR3 reads CASSAQGNTIYF. The DNA for the CDR3 is TGTGCCAGCAGCGCGCAGGGAAACACCATATATTTT.

This clone was detected ten times or more. The V gene is TRBV2, the J gene TRBJ1-5; TRBD1 is a possible D gene (5 bases). Trimming took 6 bases from V and 0 from J, leaving 12 bases between them. The CDR3 has 15 residues. The V gene's germline CDR1 is SNHLY and CDR2 FYNNEI. The CDR3 nucleotides read TGTGCCAGCAGGGAGGGACGGTATAGCAATCAGCCCCAGCATTTT. Its translation is CASREGRYSNQPQHF.

The chain combines TRBV19 with TRBJ1-5; 7 nucleotides match TRBD1. CDR3 length: 16 amino acids. V gave up 7 bases and J gave up 7 bases; unmatched junction bases: 16. CDR1 and CDR2 from the germline V gene are LNHDA and SQIVND (reference sequence). The CDR3 loop reads CASIDLTGARRQPQHF. CDR3 nucleotides: TGTGCCAGTATTGACCTCACAGGGGCCCGGCGCCAGCCCCAGCATTTT.

The chain links TRBV3-1 (or the pseudogene TRBV3-2) to TRBJ2-2; D not resolved. The germline V gene encodes CDR1 LGHDT and CDR2 YNNKEL (reference sequence). V lost 5 bases and J 2 bases, leaving 21 bases between the germline ends. The length of the CDR3 is 18 residues. CDR3 bases: TGTGCCAGCAGCACCACCACCGGGCCCCTACTTAACACCGGGGAGCTGTTTTTT. Encoded protein: CASSTTTGPLLNTGELFF.

V gene TRBV7-9 combines with J gene TRBJ2-5; 9 nucleotides match TRBD2. In germline, CDR1 is SEHNR, CDR2 FQNEAQ (reference sequence). The J segment lost 5 bases and the V segment lost 5 bases, leaving 21 bases of the junction unmatched. This CDR3 comprises 19 residues. CDR3 coding DNA: TGTGCCAGCAGCCCCACACCATATGGCAGCGGGGGGCCGGGTGAGACCCAGTACTTC. This gives the protein CASSPTPYGSGGPGETQYF.

This sequence joins TRBV11-2 and TRBJ1-4, with no clear D. The V end was cut by 3 bases, the J end by 5 bases, with 4 bases between. The CDR3 spans 12 residues. Looked up from germline, CDR1 is SGHAT and CDR2 is FQNNGV. The CDR3 is CASSFSNEKLFF. CDR3 in DNA: TGTGCCAGCAGCTTCTCCAATGAAAAACTGTTTTTT.

V gene TRBV6-1 combines with J gene TRBJ1-5, with no clear D. The CDR3 has 14 amino acids. Looked up from germline, CDR1 is MNHNS and CDR2 is SASEGT. V was trimmed by 3 bases and J by 4 bases, leaving 10 bases between them. The CDR3 spells CASSDVRVNQPQHF. The DNA of the CDR3 is TGTGCCAGCAGTGACGTCCGGGTTAATCAGCCCCAGCATTTT.

The V gene is TRBV30, the J gene TRBJ1-1; D not resolved. The CDR3 consists of 14 residues. The V gene's germline CDR1 is GTSNPN and CDR2 SVGIG (reference sequence). V was shortened by 5 bases and J by 7 bases, with 20 bases between the two germline ends. The CDR3 region has the DNA TGTGCCTGGGGGCGTGACGGCCTTAGGGATGAAGCTTTCTTT. This sequence encodes CAWGRDGLRDEAFF.

CDR3 DNA: TGTGCCAGCAGCTTATCCAGGGGAAGTTCTAACTATGGCTACACCTTC. This sequence encodes CASSLSRGSSNYGYTF. The rearrangement joins TRBV7-2 to TRBJ1-2; a possible D gene is TRBD1 (6 bases). Germline CDR1 and CDR2: SGHTA and FQGNSA. The CDR3 has 16 residues. V shed 2 bases and J shed 0 bases, with 13 bases lying between them.

This sequence joins TRBV13 and TRBJ2-7; D ambiguous. CDR1 and CDR2 from the germline V gene are PRHDT and FYEKMQ (reference sequence). The CDR3 is 12 amino acids. V was trimmed by 5 bases and J by 5 bases, leaving 10 bases between them. The CDR3 spells CASSRVIDEQYF. In nucleotides, the CDR3 is TGTGCCAGCAGCAGAGTTATAGACGAGCAGTACTTC.

The V gene is TRBV6-4, the J gene TRBJ1-6; D remains unclear. From germline, CDR1 is MRHNA and CDR2 SNTAGT. The CDR3 is 14 amino acids. With 6 bases removed from V and 6 bases from J, the gap between germline ends came to 12 bases. This CDR3 reads CASRLPALNSPLHF. In nucleotides, the CDR3 is TGTGCCAGCAGACTTCCCGCGCTTAATTCACCCCTCCACTTT.

The chain combines TRBV28 with TRBJ1-5; no reliable D call. CDR3 length: 14 residues. V shed 5 bases and J shed 2 bases, with 10 bases lying between them. Per germline, CDR1 MDHEN and CDR2 SYDVKM. The CDR3 spells CASSLGSRNQPQHF. DNA for the CDR3: TGTGCCAGCAGTCTGGGCAGCCGCAATCAGCCCCAGCATTTT.

The rearrangement joins TRBV11-2 to TRBJ2-7; D is perhaps TRBD1 (6 bases). V was cut by 1 base and J by 10 bases, with 11 bases left in between. From germline, CDR1 is SGHAT and CDR2 FQNNGV. The CDR3 runs 12 residues. The CDR3 nucleotides are TGTGCCAGCAGCTTAGGGTGGGGGCCACAGTACTTC. Its protein product is CASSLGWGPQYF.

This clone was observed a handful of times. CDR3 region: CASSQESPGGYNEQFF. In nucleotides, the CDR3 is TGTGCCAGCAGCCAAGAGAGTCCAGGGGGGTACAATGAGCAGTTCTTC. The chain uses TRBV4-2 and TRBJ2-1; tentatively, D is TRBD1 (7 bases). This CDR3 is 16 amino acids long. Germline-derived CDR1 and CDR2 are LGHNA and YNFKEQ. V was shortened by 0 bases and J by 4 bases, with 13 bases between the two germline ends.

The table lists this clone with a few counts. The chain uses TRBV14 and TRBJ2-1; D possibly corresponds to TRBD2 (6 bases). Trimming left V 2 bases short and J 0 bases short, with 17 bases between. CDR1 and CDR2 from the germline V gene are SGHDN and FVKESK. The CDR3 sequence is 18 residues long. CDR3 DNA: TGTGCCAGCAGCCAATCCACAGGTAGCGGAAGCTCCTACAATGAGCAGTTCTTC. This encodes CASSQSTGSGSSYNEQFF.

This clone was detected only once. This chain joins TRBV6-5 and TRBJ1-5; D is ambiguous. The V gene's germline CDR1 is MNHEY and CDR2 SVGAGI. The germline V and J ends were trimmed by 4 bases and 9 bases, with 19 bases remaining between them. The CDR3 is made up of 15 amino acids. The CDR3 region has the DNA TGTGCCAGCAGTTCCTTTGGAACTCCGCGGGGGCCCCAGCATTTT. Translated: CASSSFGTPRGPQHF.

The chain recombines TRBV27 with TRBJ2-2, with 11 bases matching TRBD2. The CDR3 loop spans 16 amino acids. The junction had 9 bases not matched to a gene; V was cut back by 5 bases and J by 7 bases. Germline V gives CDR1 MNHEY, CDR2 SMNVEV (reference sequence). The CDR3 DNA reads as TGTGCCAGCAGTCCCCTAGCGGGGGGCTTCCACGGGGAGCTGTTTTTT. Its protein is CASSPLAGGFHGELFF.

This rearrangement joins TRBV7-9 to TRBJ2-1; unclear D gene. The length of the CDR3 is 17 residues. Trimming left V 5 bases short and J 0 bases short, with 17 bases between. Germline lookup yields CDR1 SEHNR and CDR2 FQNEAQ (reference sequence). In DNA, the CDR3 is TGTGCCAGCAGCCCGAAGTTTGTCCAAAACTCCTACAATGAGCAGTTCTTC. It encodes CASSPKFVQNSYNEQFF.

This chain uses TRBV6-6 with TRBJ1-5; D is ambiguous. CDR1 MNHNY and CDR2 SVGAGI come from the germline V gene (reference sequence). The CDR3 contains 13 residues. Trimming stripped 2 bases from V and 5 bases from J, with 7 bases between. CDR3 sequence reads: CASSYNGDQPQHF. The CDR3 bases are TGTGCCAGCAGTTACAACGGGGATCAGCCCCAGCATTTT.

This rearrangement joins TRBV11-2 to TRBJ1-6, with D hard to call. Trimming took off 3 bases at V and 7 bases at J, with 4 bases between the two ends. CDR3 size: 12 residues. Germline values: CDR1 SGHAT, CDR2 FQNNGV. The CDR3 DNA follows: TGTGCCAGCAGCTTGTTAAATTCACCCCTCCACTTT. Protein: CASSLLNSPLHF.